Below are 6 T cell receptor beta chains sequenced from a single sample in a study of CD8+CD57+ T cells in acquired aplastic anemia. It was genomic DNA that served as the template for profiling TCR beta VDJ and CDR3. MiXCR was run by TCRdb on the reads, yielding one entry per CDR3 protein. The sample contains approximately 380,000 distinct CDR3 sequences, just under 70% of which appear only once. Sample: sorted CD4+, CD8+, or CD8+CD57+ T cells (not recorded which) from PBMCs. The receptors were sampled from a human donor in good health, serving as a control.

As concerns this clonotype: One end of the junction fails to match germline, which may point to a read error. This chain connects TRBV7-7 to TRBJ1-6; D ambiguous. The CDR3 has 15 amino acids. CDR1 and CDR2 from the germline V gene are SSHAT and FNYEAQ (reference sequence). CDR3 DNA: TGTGCTAGCAGCTCCGCGGCCCGCGAAGAGACCCAGTACCACTTT. It specifies CASSSAAREETQYHF.

CDR3 in amino acids: CASSDLTGGSTYEQYF. In DNA form, the CDR3 reads TGTGCCAGCAGTGACCTAACAGGGGGCAGCACCTACGAGCAGTACTTC. This chain links TRBV2 with TRBJ2-7, with 9 nucleotides matching TRBD1. Germline CDR1 and CDR2: SNHLY and FYNNEI. V trimming: 3 bases; J trimming: 2 bases; junction bases outside the gene matches: 8. The CDR3 length is 16 residues.

The rearrangement joins TRBV20-1 to TRBJ2-7; tentative D call: TRBD1 (5 bases). The germline CDR1 and CDR2 sequences are DFQATT and SNEGSKA (reference sequence). The CDR3 is 14 amino acids. V was trimmed by 0 bases and J by 0 bases, leaving 9 bases between them. This CDR3 is CSARDPQASYEQYF. The CDR3 DNA follows: TGCAGTGCTAGAGATCCACAGGCCTCCTACGAGCAGTACTTC.

This clonotype was observed a handful of times. The CDR3 is CSVGPGQQYEQYF. The CDR3 nucleotides are TGCAGCGTTGGGCCGGGACAGCAATACGAGCAGTACTTC. The gene calls are TRBV29-1 and TRBJ2-7; 7 bases fit TRBD1. The V gene end was trimmed by 4 bases and the J gene end by 4 bases; junction bases not matched to a gene: 7. Germline CDR1 SQVTM, CDR2 ANQGSEA. This CDR3 spans 13 amino acids.

This clonotype was observed at least ten times. This sequence joins TRBV12-3 or TRBV12-4 and TRBJ2-2; D unresolved. This CDR3 contains 12 residues. The germline V and J ends were trimmed by 6 bases and 2 bases, with 4 bases remaining between them. CDR3 bases: TGTGCCAGCAGGGAAAACACCGGGGAGCTGTTTTTT. It is translated as CASRENTGELFF.

On this clonotype: The conserved final phenylalanine or tryptophan is absent from the CDR3, which likely points to a read error. The chain couples TRBV12-3 or TRBV12-4 to TRBJ2-3, with 7 nucleotides matching TRBD1. Trimming at V came to 3 bases and at J to 5 bases, leaving 5 bases not matched to a gene. The CDR3 is 14 residues long. The CDR3 DNA reads TGTGCCAGCAGTTTGACAGGGAAGGGAGATACGCAGTATTCT. Its protein is CASSLTGKGDTQYS.